This T cell receptor (beta chain) was sequenced in a study of monozygotic twins with inflammatory bowel disease (dated 2019 in TCRdb). Regarding the complete study: A total of about 28 monozygotic twin pairs were included in the full study, comprising nine German pairs (four IBD-concordant, five IBD-discordant) and 19 IBD-discordant Danish pairs. The search for disease-associated traits relied mainly on comparing IBD patients with their genetically identical healthy co-twins within discordant pairs. Each individual had, on average, about 151 000 unique TCRalpha sequences and 181 000 unique TCRbeta sequences available for analysis. Broader findings and caveats from the paper: IBD patients shared fewer clonotypes with other individuals than healthy twins did, most markedly in patients showing signs of disease activity. Because patients were on differing immunosuppressive treatments, the repertoires may have picked up extra background noise and inter-individual variability. No single strong signal or clonotype linked to IBD turned up in the results, so the idea that one exists was not supported. Measured by the inverse Simpson index, TCRbeta repertoire diversity was lower in IBD patients than in their healthy co-twins. Distinction between different T cell subtypes could not be achieved in the analysis. Repertoire similarity did not differ between concordant and discordant twins, possibly due to limited statistical power.

A roughly 2.6 ml peripheral blood sample was drawn into PAXgene tubes per donor and stored at -80°C. Without any T cell sorting, total RNA was extracted from whole blood using the PAXgene blood miRNA kit on an automated QIAcube. Peripheral blood from monozygotic twin pairs concordant or discordant for inflammatory bowel disease was subjected to deep TCRalpha and TCRbeta repertoire profiling with unique molecular barcoding. Smoking habits were recorded for all twin pairs, with individuals classified as current, former or never smokers. CDR1 DFQATT and CDR2 SNEGSKA were looked up in the germline V gene (reference sequence). Spanning cysteine to phenylalanine, the CDR3 consists of 14 amino acids. A DNA sequence was not provided. Library prep was done by 5' RACE. The input for every TCR library was around 4,000 ng of total RNA. For each sample, cDNA was synthesized in eight separate reactions using SMARTScribe reverse transcriptase. During cDNA synthesis, unique molecular identifiers containing a 6-nucleotide sample barcode were introduced by template switching. TCRalpha and TCRbeta cDNA was amplified by two nested PCRs of 16 and 9 cycles, with bead purification after each PCR. Before amplification, the cDNA was both treated with uracil DNA-glycosylase and purified with the QIAquick PCR purification kit. The second PCR was the step at which Illumina TruSeq-compatible adapters and sample-specific barcodes were added. Library quality and concentration were assessed using TapeStation and Qubit, and about 5.2 ng of each library was pooled. The pooled libraries were sequenced with 2 x 100 bp reads and custom sequencing primers on an Illumina HiSeq2500 single-index Rapid Run. In the source study's methods: MiGEC version 1.2.6 was used for UMI-based consensus assembly, which corrected PCR and sequencing errors. V(D)J alignment, clonotype assembly and CDR3 extraction were performed with MiXCR version 2.1.1. To normalise gene usage, clonotype sharing and MAIT/NKT TCR abundance, the analysis used the top 1000, 10 000 and 20 000 clonotypes per sample. Diversity was computed as the inverse Simpson index with the vegan R package after downsampling to 27 000 UMIs. Paired Mann-Whitney U tests were applied to discordant twin pairs, and Benjamini-Hochberg correction was used for multiple testing. Following reprocessing of the reads by TCRdb, the data hold one row per CDR3 protein sequence and no DNA is available. Here the V and J calls rest on TCRdb's processing, not on the authors' analysis. The table of this sample itemizes under 350,000 distinct CDR3 sequences. The ten most abundant clones make up 5% to 6% of the sample.

Worth noting for this clonotype: This clone's antigen is unknown.

The receptor comes from a human donor with ulcerative colitis or Crohn's disease, or a healthy co-twin of an affected twin (not recorded which). The receptor chain draws on TRBV20-1 and TRBJ2-7; TCRdb outputs TRBD1, but without DNA this stays unchecked. The sample consisted of blood. The CDR3 has the sequence CSARGAGGSYEQYF.